This paragraph reports one T cell receptor (beta chain). This clone was found once. Its antigen specificity is not known. Base qualities are not provided; no much larger clone lies one nucleotide away. These data are taken from a study of blood T cell repertoires in COVID-19 (dated by TCRdb to about 2020). Regarding the study in general: Collaborator samples came from the United States, Italy and Spain and covered acute and convalescent phases of COVID-19. The material from the prospective study consisted of cDNA or gDNA derived from T cells, B-cell-depleted T cells, or PBMCs. Subjects who had been exposed to COVID-19, were actively infected with it, or had recovered from it provided the deeply sampled blood TCRbeta repertoires that made up the dataset. The repertoires were released in a freely available public database intended as a resource for research on the immune response to SARS-CoV-2. The samples were drawn from two sources: the first 160 participants of the ongoing ImmuneRACE study, and 950 to 1,500 subjects contributed by 6 global collaborators. The sample metadata nearly always contained a de-identified subject ID, COVID-19 status, age in years and sex. HLA class I and class II types, where available, came from metadata supplied by the sample provider rather than from assay-based typing. Broad study findings and their caveats: How much clinical and demographic metadata was included differed by source and by participant, and the metadata was provided uncurated.

TCRbeta CDR3 regions were amplified from genomic DNA using the immunoSEQ Assay, a bias-controlled multiplex PCR. As for how the authors treated the data: Within the assay, amplification of reference gene primers was used to estimate how many nucleated cells each sample contained. Sequence reads were collapsed and filtered to measure the absolute abundance of every unique TCRbeta CDR3 rearrangement. For each sample, productive Simpson clonality was calculated as the square root of Simpson's diversity index across productive rearrangements. TCRdb took this table from immuneACCESS and kept in-frame rearrangements with V and J called. Such tables lack part of the clones; where checked against another copy, unresolved V genes explain under half of the gap, and the rest is unexplained. V and J calls plus clone size are reproduced from that table; the DNA served to infer D and trimming. This sample lists fewer than 350,000 clones; around 91% were detected once. The biggest ten clones account for approximately 1.5% of the sample.

V loses 2 bases, J loses 3 bases, and the germline ends lie 11 bases apart. Including the terminal cysteine and phenylalanine, the CDR3 comprises 14 residues. Only the CDR3 part of the read is kept: 42 bases, read in frame from the first base. Via the germline V gene (reference sequence), CDR1 is LNHDA and CDR2 SQIVND. Participants in the prospective study were aged roughly 18 to 100 years, lived in 24 United States geographic areas, and enrolled through a virtual design. To assign participants to cohorts, the prospective study relied on clinical history that participants themselves reported in a screening survey and a study questionnaire. Each participant in the prospective study had whole blood, serum and a nasopharyngeal or oropharyngeal swab collected by mobile phlebotomists. Over a roughly 2-month period, participants in the prospective study had the option of providing additional blood draws and questionnaires. Before DNA extraction, prospective study blood samples were shipped either frozen or at room temperature.

This TCR derives from a woman between 18 and 30 years old with acute COVID-19. The sample comprised PBMCs or T cells enriched from blood (not recorded which). Recombination linked TRBV19 to TRBJ2-7; the D segment could be TRBD2, given 5 matching bases. The bases read TGTGCCAGTAGTATATATCACCGGGACTACGAGCAGTACTTC. Translated, this is CASSIYHRDYEQYF.